This entry lists 13 T cell receptor beta chains sequenced from one sample in a study of cytotoxic CD8 clonotypes in ibrutinib-treated CLL. The assay was immunoSEQ multiplex PCR, and TCRdb's table has in-frame clones only and misses some. The sample consists of 200,000 to 250,000 clones, nearly 80% of them appearing once. The starting material was PBMCs, obtained after 12 months of ibrutinib treatment. The receptors were sampled from a human donor with chronic lymphocytic leukemia.

The V call is TRBV6-1, the J call TRBJ2-7; D not resolved. Trimming cost V 4 bases and J 3 bases, with 13 bases left between them. In germline, CDR1 is MNHNS, CDR2 SASEGT. The CDR3 length is 14 residues. DNA of the CDR3: TGTGCCAGCAGTGCCCGGAGTCATCTCTACGAGCAGTACTTC. Residues: CASSARSHLYEQYF.

This chain connects TRBV6-1 to TRBJ2-5; 7 bases align to TRBD2. This CDR3 has 14 residues. J was trimmed by 1 base and V by 7 bases; bases with no gene match: 6. CDR1 MNHNS and CDR2 SASEGT come from the germline V gene. In nucleotides, the CDR3 is TGTGCCAGCAAAAAGCGGGATCTCCAAGAGACCCAGTACTTC. This codes for CASKKRDLQETQYF.

The CDR3 coding sequence is TGTGCCAGCAGCCACTCGGGACTAGCGGGGGTTACTAGCACAGATACGCAGTATTTT. As protein: CASSHSGLAGVTSTDTQYF. The V call is TRBV7-9, the J call TRBJ2-3, with 14 bases aligning to TRBD2. Germline V gene data show CDR1 as SEHNR and CDR2 as FQNEAQ (reference sequence). The V gene end was trimmed by 5 bases and the J gene end by 0 bases; junction bases not matched to a gene: 10. The CDR3 sequence is 19 residues long.

The chain combines TRBV7-8 with TRBJ2-7; D is perhaps TRBD1 (5 bases). V lost 2 bases, J lost 5 bases, and 13 bases lay in between. Germline V gene lookup returns CDR1 SGHVS and CDR2 FQNEAQ. The CDR3 runs 14 residues. This chain's CDR3 is CASSLLRVVHEQYF. DNA for the CDR3: TGTGCCAGCAGCTTACTCAGGGTAGTCCACGAGCAGTACTTC.

V usage is TRBV30 and J usage is TRBJ2-4; D perhaps matches TRBD2 (7 bases). V lost 4 bases to trimming and J lost 7 bases, with 26 bases between them. The germline gives CDR1 GTSNPN, CDR2 SVGIG (reference sequence). This CDR3 comprises 17 residues. Here the CDR3 DNA reads TGTGCCTGGAACCCCCGGGGGGCACCCTCAGTGAGGAACATTCAGTACTTC. It is translated as CAWNPRGAPSVRNIQYF.

At least ten counts were recorded for this clone. The chain recombines TRBV15 with TRBJ2-2; 7 nucleotides agree with TRBD1. Germline V CDR1 and CDR2: LNHNV, YYDKDF (reference sequence). With V trimmed by 1 base and J by 3 bases, 2 bases remained unmatched. The CDR3 is 15 amino acids. The CDR3: CATSRGTGDTGELFF. CDR3 in DNA: TGTGCCACCAGCAGAGGCACAGGGGACACCGGGGAGCTGTTTTTT.

The CDR3 region is CASSLTGSYNEQFF. As DNA, the CDR3 is TGTGCCAGCAGCTTAACCGGCTCCTACAATGAGCAGTTCTTC. This sequence joins TRBV5-4 and TRBJ2-1; unclear D gene. V was cut by 2 bases and J by 0 bases, with 6 bases left in between. The germline gives CDR1 SGHNT, CDR2 YYREEE (reference sequence). This CDR3 is built from 14 residues.

The chain is built from TRBV28 and TRBJ1-1; D is uncertain. Germline CDR1 reads MDHEN; CDR2 reads SYDVKM. With 5 bases removed from V and 1 base from J, the gap between germline ends came to 11 bases. The CDR3 is 14 amino acids. Written as DNA, the CDR3 is TGTGCCAGCAGTCCTAGCCAGCCGAACACTGAAGCTTTCTTT. The encoded protein is CASSPSQPNTEAFF.

The chain carries TRBV6-1 and TRBJ1-5; D is unresolved. Germline values: CDR1 MNHNS, CDR2 SASEGT. V was pared by 4 bases and J by 7 bases, with 8 bases between. The CDR3 spans 12 residues. Here the CDR3 reads CASSVGSQPQHF. The CDR3 region has the DNA TGTGCCAGCAGTGTCGGGAGCCAGCCCCAGCATTTT.

J is TRBJ1-2 and V is TRBV11-2, with 7 bases fitting TRBD1. There are 14 residues in the CDR3. V was pared by 4 bases and J by 4 bases, with 6 bases of the junction left unmatched. The germline gives CDR1 SGHAT, CDR2 FQNNGV. The CDR3 DNA sequence: TGTGCCAGCAGCTCCCCCGGGACAGCCTATGGCTACACCTTC. This codes for CASSSPGTAYGYTF.

This clone was seen more than once but under ten times. The genes are TRBV6-1 and TRBJ1-1; tentatively, D is TRBD1 (5 bases). With 6 bases removed from V and 8 bases from J, the gap between germline ends came to 16 bases. Per the germline V gene, CDR1 is MNHNS and CDR2 is SASEGT. CDR3 length: 13 amino acids. In nucleotides, the CDR3 is TGTGCCAGCAGACGGGACTCCCAAGGGGAAGCTTTCTTT. It codes for CASRRDSQGEAFF.

The rearrangement links TRBV6-5 to TRBJ2-1; 10 bases line up with TRBD2. This CDR3 has 16 amino acids. With 0 bases clipped from V and 4 bases from J, the junction kept 3 bases outside the gene matches. Per the germline V gene, CDR1 is MNHEY and CDR2 is SVGAGI. The CDR3 region is CASSYSASGGYNEQFF. The CDR3 bases are TGTGCCAGCAGTTACTCGGCTAGCGGGGGTTACAATGAGCAGTTCTTC.

The J gene is TRBJ1-2, the V gene TRBV5-4; D perhaps matches TRBD1 (5 bases). With 2 bases removed from V and 0 bases from J, the gap between germline ends came to 11 bases. In germline, CDR1 is SGHNT, CDR2 YYREEE (reference sequence). This CDR3 has 15 amino acids. The CDR3 bases are TGTGCCAGCAGCTTAGGGGACGGAACTAACTATGGCTACACCTTC. It codes for CASSLGDGTNYGYTF.